This T cell receptor (beta chain) was captured by sequencing in a study of Ad26.COV2.S vaccination and SARS-CoV-2 variants. Study background: As a participant in COV1001, the donor was in the Ad26.COV2.S trial arm.

Here immunoSEQ multiplex PCR was the method, and the copy in TCRdb shows in-frame clones only, minus some. Here the sample spans around 320,000 clones, 70% to 90% being singletons. Of note for this clone: Its antigen is currently unknown.

The junction had 3 bases not matched to a gene; V was cut back by 4 bases and J by 1 base. Germline V lookup: CDR1 LGHDT, CDR2 YNNKEL (reference sequence). The CDR3 contains 14 residues. Regarding treatment: some 19 received Ad26.COV2.S at low or high dose, single or two shots; a few received placebo; per-sample allocation not given. It was on day 63 after the first vaccine or placebo injection that samples were taken. An adult of 18-55 years in Boston served as donor. The shot given was an Ad26 vector that makes Wuhan-strain SARS-CoV-2 spike. Study outcomes and limitations: Reportedly, after vaccination the spike-specific CD8+ and CD4+ T cell responses displayed substantial breadth.

The receptor's source is a person between 18 and 65 years old who received the Ad26.COV2.S COVID-19 vaccine or a placebo. The sequences come from peripheral blood, collected in a trial of Ad26.COV2.S vaccine versus placebo. The chain recombines TRBV3-1 (or the pseudogene TRBV3-2) with TRBJ1-1, with 7 bases identical to TRBD1. CDR3 region: CASSPGQTNTEAFF. CDR3 bases: TGTGCCAGCAGCCCGGGACAGACGAACACTGAAGCTTTCTTT.